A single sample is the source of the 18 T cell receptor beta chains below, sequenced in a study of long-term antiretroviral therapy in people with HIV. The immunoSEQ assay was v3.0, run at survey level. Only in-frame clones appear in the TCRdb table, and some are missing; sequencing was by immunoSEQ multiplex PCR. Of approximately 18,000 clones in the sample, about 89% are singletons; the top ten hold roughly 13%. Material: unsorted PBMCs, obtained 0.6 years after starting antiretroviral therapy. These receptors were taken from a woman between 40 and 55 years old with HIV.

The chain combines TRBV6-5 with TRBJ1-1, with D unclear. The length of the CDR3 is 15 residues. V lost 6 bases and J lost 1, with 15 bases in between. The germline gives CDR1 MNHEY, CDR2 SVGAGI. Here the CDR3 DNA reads TGTGCCAGCAGCCATTTTGGGGTCCAGAACACTGAAGCTTTCTTT. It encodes CASSHFGVQNTEAFF.

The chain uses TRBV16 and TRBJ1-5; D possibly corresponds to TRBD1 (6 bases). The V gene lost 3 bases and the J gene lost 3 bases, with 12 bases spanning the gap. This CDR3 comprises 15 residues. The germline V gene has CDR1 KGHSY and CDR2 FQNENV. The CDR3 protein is CASSQGGAYNQPQHF. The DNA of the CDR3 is TGTGCCAGCAGCCAGGGGGGGGCCTACAATCAGCCCCAGCATTTT. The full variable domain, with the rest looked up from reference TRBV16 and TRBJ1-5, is GEEVAQTPKHLVRGEGQKAKLYCAPIKGHSYVFWYQQVLKNEFKFLISFQNENVFDETGMPKERFSAKCLPNSPCSLEIQATKLEDSAVYFCASSQGGAYNQPQHFGDGTRLSIL.

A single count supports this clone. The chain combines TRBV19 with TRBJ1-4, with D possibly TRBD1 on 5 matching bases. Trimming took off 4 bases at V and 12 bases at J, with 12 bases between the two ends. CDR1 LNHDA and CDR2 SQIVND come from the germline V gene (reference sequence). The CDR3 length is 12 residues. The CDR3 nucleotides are TGTGCCAGTAGTAGGGACCTCGGACAACTGTTTTTT. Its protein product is CASSRDLGQLFF.

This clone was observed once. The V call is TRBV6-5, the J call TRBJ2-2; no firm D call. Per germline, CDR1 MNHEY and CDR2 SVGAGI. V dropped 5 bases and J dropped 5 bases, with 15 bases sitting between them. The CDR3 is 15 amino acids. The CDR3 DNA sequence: TGTGCCAGCAGTCCCGGGCTTATTTGGACCGGGGAGCTGTTTTTT. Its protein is CASSPGLIWTGELFF.

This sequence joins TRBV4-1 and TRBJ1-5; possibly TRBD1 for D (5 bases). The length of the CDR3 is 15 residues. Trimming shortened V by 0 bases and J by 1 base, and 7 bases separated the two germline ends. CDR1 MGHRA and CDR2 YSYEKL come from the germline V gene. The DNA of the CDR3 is TGCGCCAGCAGCCAAGATAACAGGAGCAATCAGCCCCAGCATTTT. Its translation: CASSQDNRSNQPQHF.

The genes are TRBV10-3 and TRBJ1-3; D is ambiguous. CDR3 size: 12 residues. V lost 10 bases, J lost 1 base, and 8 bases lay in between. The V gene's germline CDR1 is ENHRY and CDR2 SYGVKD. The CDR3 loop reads CATYSSGNTIYF. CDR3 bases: TGTGCCACATACTCTTCTGGAAACACCATATATTTT.

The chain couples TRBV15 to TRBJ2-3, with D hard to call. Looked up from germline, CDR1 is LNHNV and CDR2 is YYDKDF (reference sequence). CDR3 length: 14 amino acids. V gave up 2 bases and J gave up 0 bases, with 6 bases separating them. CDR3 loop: CATSRTLSTDTQYF. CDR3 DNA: TGTGCCACCAGCAGAACGCTTAGCACAGATACGCAGTATTTT. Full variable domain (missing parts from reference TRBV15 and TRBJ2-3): DAMVIQNPRYQVTQFGKPVTLSCSQTLNHNVMYWYQQKSSQAPKLLFHYYDKDFNNEADTPDNFQSRRPNTSFCFLDIRSPGLGDTAMYLCATSRTLSTDTQYFGPGTRLTVL.

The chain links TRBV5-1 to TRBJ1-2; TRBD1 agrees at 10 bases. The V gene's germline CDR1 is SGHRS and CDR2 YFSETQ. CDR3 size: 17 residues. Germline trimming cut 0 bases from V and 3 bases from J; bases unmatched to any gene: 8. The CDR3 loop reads CASSLVGQGYDHYGYTF. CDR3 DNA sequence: TGCGCCAGCAGCTTGGTGGGACAGGGGTATGATCACTATGGCTACACCTTC.

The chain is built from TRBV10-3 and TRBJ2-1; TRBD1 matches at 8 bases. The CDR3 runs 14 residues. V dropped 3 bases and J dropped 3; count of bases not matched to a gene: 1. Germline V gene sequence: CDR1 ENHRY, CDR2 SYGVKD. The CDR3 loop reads CAISDGQGYNEQFF. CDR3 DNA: TGTGCCATCAGTGATGGACAGGGCTACAATGAGCAGTTCTTC.

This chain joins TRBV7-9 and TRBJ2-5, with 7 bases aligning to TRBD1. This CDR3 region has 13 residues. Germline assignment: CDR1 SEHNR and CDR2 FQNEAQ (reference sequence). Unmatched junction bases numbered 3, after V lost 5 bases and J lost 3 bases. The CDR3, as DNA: TGTGCCAGCAGCACCACAGGGGAAGAGACCCAGTACTTC. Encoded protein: CASSTTGEETQYF.

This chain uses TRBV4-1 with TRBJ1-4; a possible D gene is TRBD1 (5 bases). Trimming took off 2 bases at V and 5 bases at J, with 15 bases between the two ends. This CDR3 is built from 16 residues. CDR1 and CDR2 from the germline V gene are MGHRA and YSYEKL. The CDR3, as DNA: TGCGCCAGCAGCCAATGGACAAGGGTGGAGAATGAAAAACTGTTTTTT. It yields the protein CASSQWTRVENEKLFF.

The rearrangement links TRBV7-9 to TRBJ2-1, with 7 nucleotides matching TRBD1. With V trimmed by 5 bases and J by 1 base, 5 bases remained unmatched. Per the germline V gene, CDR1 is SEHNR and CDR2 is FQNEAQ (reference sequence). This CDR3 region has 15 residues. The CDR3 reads CASSENRGSYNEQFF. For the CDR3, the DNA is TGTGCCAGCAGCGAAAACAGGGGTTCCTACAATGAGCAGTTCTTC.

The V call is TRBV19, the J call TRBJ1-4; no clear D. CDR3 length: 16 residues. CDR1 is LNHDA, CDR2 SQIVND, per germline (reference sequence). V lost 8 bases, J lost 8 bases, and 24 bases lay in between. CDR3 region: CASLRTASAPVEKLFF. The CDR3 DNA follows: TGTGCCAGTCTACGGACGGCCTCTGCACCGGTGGAAAAACTGTTTTTT.

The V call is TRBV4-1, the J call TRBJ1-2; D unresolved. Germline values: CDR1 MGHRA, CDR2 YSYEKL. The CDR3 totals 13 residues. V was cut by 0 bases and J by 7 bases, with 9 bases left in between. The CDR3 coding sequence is TGCGCCAGCAGCCAAGAATGGGGAGGTGGCTACACCTTC. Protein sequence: CASSQEWGGGYTF.

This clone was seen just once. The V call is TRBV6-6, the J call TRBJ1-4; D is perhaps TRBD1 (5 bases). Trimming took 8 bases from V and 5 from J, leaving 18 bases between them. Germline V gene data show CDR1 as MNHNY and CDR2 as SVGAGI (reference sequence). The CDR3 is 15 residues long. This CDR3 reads CASAPYRQRNEKLFF. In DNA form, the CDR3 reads TGTGCCAGCGCGCCATACAGGCAACGAAATGAAAAACTGTTTTTT.

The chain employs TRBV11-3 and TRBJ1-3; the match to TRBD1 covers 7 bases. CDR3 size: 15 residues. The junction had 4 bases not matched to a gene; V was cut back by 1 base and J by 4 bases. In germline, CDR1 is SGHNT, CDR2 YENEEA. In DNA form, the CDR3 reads TGTGCCAGCAGCTTAGGAGGGGGCCTCGGAAACACCATATATTTT. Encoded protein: CASSLGGGLGNTIYF. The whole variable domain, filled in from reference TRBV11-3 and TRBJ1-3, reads EAGVVQSPRYKIIEKKQPVAFWCNPISGHNTLYWYLQNLGQGPELLIRYENEEAVDDSQLPKDRFSAERLKGVDSTLKIQPAELGDSAVYLCASSLGGGLGNTIYFGEGSWLTVV.

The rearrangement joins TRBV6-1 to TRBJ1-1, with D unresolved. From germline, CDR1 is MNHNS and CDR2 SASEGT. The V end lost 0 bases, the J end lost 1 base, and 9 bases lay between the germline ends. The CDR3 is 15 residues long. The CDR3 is CASSEAVGWNTEAFF. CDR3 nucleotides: TGTGCCAGCAGTGAAGCTGTGGGCTGGAACACTGAAGCTTTCTTT.

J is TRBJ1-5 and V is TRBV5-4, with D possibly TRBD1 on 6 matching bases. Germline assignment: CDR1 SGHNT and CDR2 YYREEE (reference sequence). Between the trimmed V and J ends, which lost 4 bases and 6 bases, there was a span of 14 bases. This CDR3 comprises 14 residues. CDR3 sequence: CASSQQGIGQPQHF. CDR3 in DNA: TGTGCCAGCAGCCAACAGGGTATCGGTCAGCCCCAGCATTTT.